The sequence of this T cell receptor beta chain was determined in a study of shared clonotypes between healthy human individuals. The authors distributed each subset's genomic DNA evenly over several immunoSEQ plates. DNA from unsorted PBMC was sequenced on ten immunoSEQ deep assay plates. The repertoire was sequenced with immunoSEQ multiplex PCR; TCRdb's copy has only in-frame clones and lacks some. The profile shows around 500,000 clones, around 79% of them singletons. Trimming removed 5 bases from V and 6 bases from J; junction bases left unmatched: 6. Germline V gives CDR1 SGHAT, CDR2 FQNNGV. CDR3 length: 13 residues.

The rearrangement links TRBV11-2 to TRBJ2-7; 8 bases match TRBD2. Material: PBMCs. The receptor was isolated from a woman aged 40 to 49 in good health. Some clones in this sample may be carry-over from other donors' samples. The CDR3 loop reads CASSTGTRGEQYF. CDR3 bases: TGTGCCAGCAGCACGGGGACTAGGGGCGAGCAGTACTTC.